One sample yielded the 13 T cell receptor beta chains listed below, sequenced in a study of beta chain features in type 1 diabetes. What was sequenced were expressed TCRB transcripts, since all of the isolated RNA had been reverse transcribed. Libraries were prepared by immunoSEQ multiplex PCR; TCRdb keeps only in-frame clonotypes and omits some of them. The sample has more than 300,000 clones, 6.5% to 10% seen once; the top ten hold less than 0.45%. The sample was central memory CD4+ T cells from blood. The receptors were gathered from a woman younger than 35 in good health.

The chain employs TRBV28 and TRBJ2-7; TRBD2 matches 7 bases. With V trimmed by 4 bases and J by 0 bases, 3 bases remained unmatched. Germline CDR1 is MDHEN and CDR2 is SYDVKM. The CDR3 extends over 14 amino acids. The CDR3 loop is CASSSGGSSYEQYF. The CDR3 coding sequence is TGTGCCAGCAGTTCCGGGGGGAGCTCCTACGAGCAGTACTTC.

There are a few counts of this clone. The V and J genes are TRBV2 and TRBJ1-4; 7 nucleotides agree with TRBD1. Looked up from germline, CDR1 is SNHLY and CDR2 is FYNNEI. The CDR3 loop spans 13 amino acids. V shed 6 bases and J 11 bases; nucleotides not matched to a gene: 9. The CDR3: CASSGQVSDKLFF. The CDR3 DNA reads TGTGCCAGCAGCGGACAGGTATCTGACAAACTGTTTTTT.

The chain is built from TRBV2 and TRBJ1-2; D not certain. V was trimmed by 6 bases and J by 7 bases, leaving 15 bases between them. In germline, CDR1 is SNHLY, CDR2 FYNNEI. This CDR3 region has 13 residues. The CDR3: CASSRGEYGGYTF. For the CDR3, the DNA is TGTGCCAGCAGCCGCGGGGAATATGGTGGCTACACCTTC.

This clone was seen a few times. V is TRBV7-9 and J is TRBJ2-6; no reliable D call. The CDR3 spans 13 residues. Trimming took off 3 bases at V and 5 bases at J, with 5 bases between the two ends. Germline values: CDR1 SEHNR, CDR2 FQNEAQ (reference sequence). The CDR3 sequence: CASSLWRANVLTF. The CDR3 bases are TGTGCCAGCAGCTTGTGGAGGGCCAACGTCCTGACTTTC.

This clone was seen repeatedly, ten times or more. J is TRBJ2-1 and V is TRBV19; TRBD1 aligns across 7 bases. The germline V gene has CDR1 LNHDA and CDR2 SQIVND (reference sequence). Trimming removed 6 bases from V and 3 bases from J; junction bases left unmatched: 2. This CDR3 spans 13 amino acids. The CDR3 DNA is TGTGCCAGTAGAAGGGACAGCTACAATGAGCAGTTCTTC. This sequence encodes CASRRDSYNEQFF.

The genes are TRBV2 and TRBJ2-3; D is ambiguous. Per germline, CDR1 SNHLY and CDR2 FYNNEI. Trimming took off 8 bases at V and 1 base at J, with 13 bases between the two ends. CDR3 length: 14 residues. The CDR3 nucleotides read TGTGCCAGCCTGGGAAGGACCGGCACAGATACGCAGTATTTT. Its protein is CASLGRTGTDTQYF.

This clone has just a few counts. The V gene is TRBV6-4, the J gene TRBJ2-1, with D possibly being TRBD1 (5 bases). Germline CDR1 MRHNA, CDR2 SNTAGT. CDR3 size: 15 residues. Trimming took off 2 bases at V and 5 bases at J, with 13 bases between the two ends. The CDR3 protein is CASSDGQGPNNEQFF. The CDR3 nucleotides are TGTGCCAGCAGTGACGGGCAGGGCCCAAACAATGAGCAGTTCTTC.

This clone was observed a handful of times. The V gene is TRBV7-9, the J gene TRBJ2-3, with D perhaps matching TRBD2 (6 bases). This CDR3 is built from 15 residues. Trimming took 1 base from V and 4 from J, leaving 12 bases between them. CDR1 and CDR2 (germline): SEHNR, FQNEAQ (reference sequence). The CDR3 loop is CASSLVGGVADTQYF. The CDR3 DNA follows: TGTGCCAGCAGCTTAGTGGGAGGAGTCGCAGATACGCAGTATTTT.

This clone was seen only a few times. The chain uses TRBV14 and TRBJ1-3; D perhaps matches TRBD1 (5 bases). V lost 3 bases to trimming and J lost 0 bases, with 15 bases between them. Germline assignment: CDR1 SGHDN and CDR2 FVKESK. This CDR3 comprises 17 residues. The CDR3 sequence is CASSHITGLISGNTIYF. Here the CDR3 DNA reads TGTGCCAGCAGCCATATAACGGGACTGATCTCTGGAAACACCATATATTTT.

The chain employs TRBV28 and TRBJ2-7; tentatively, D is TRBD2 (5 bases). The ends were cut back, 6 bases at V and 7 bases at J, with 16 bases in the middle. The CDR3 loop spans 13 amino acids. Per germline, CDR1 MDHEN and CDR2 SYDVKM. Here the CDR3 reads CASSSGFRDEQYF. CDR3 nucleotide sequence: TGTGCCAGCAGCTCGGGGTTTAGGGATGAGCAGTACTTC.

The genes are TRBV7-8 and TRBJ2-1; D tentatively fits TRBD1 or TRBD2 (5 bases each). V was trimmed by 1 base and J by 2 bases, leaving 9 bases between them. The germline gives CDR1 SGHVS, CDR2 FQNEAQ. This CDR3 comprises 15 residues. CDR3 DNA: TGTGCCAGCAGCTTAGTGGGGACCACCTACAATGAGCAGTTCTTC. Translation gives CASSLVGTTYNEQFF.

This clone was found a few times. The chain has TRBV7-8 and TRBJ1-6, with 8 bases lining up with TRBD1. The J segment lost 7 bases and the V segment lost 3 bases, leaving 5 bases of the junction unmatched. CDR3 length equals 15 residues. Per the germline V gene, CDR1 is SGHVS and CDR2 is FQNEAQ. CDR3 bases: TGTGCCAGCAGCTTCCAGGGGGCTGGGAATTCACCCCTCCACTTT. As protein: CASSFQGAGNSPLHF.

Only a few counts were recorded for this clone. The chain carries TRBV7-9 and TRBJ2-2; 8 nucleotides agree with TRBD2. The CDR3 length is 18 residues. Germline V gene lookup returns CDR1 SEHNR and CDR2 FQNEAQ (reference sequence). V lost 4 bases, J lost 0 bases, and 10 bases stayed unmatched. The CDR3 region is CASSSPASGPANTGELFF. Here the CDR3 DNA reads TGTGCCAGCAGCTCACCAGCTAGCGGGCCCGCGAACACCGGGGAGCTGTTTTTT.